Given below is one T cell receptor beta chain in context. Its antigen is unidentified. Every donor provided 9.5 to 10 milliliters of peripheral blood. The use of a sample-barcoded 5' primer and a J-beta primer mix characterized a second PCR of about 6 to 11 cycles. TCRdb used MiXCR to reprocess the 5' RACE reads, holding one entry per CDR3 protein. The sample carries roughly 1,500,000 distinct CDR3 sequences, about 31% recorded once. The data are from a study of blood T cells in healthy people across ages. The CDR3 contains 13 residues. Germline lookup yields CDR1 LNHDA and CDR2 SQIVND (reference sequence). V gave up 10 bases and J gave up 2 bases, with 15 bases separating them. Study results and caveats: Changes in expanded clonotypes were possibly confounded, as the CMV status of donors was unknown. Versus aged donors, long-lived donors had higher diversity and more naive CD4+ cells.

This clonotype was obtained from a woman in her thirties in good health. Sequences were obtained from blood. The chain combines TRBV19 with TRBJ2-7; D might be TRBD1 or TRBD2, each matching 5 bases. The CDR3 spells CATGPGLPYEQYF. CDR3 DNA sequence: TGTGCCACGGGGCCGGGGCTTCCCTACGAGCAGTACTTC.